What follows describes a single T cell receptor beta chain. The antigen this receptor binds is unknown. Base qualities are missing; no much larger clone stands one base away. All CD3G-deficient patients had evidence of autoimmunity, which was more severe in two of the patients. Patients were tested at ages ranging from 2 to 39 years, and reduced naive and increased memory CD4+ and CD8+ T-cell proportions were found in the patients. Several individuals with CD3G deficiency made up the patient group. An international network of physicians across the United States, Europe and Asia provided the patient samples and clinical data. Ficoll density separation was used to isolate peripheral blood mononuclear cells. CD3+ CD8+ CD4- T cells were isolated using a FACSAria cell sorter. The multiplex PCR used 52 forward TRBV primers and 13 reverse TRBJ primers, with assay-based and computational corrections for amplification bias. Rearranged TRB loci were amplified from genomic DNA by multiplex PCR within the immunoSEQ assay. Sequencing of the TRB amplicons was done on an Illumina HiSeq platform. The paper's processing steps were these. Custom algorithms error-filtered the raw sequences and aligned the raw sequences to reference gene sequences, after which the immunoSEQ online tools were used for analysis. Frequencies of productive and nonproductive TRB rearrangements were evaluated among both unique and total sequences. Hydrophobicity and amino acid composition of residues 6 and 7 within the TRB CDR3 were used to estimate the potential for self-reactivity. Prism software was used to run t tests, Mann-Whitney tests or two-way ANOVA for comparisons between groups. TCRdb provides this immuneACCESS table in a form limited to in-frame rearrangements. Some clones are lacking; in checked studies, under half of them reflect an unresolved V gene, and why the rest are absent is not known. V, J and clone size are taken as reported in that table, and D and trimming were inferred from the DNA itself. This sample has some 10,000 clones in its table, and approximately 80% of those were observed once. The ten largest make up approximately 10% of the sample.

CDR1 is given as SGHVT and CDR2 as SQSDAQ, both from the germline V gene. Deletion took 5 bases off V and 5 bases off J, with a span of 13 bases between the germline ends. The CDR3 goes from the cysteine to the phenylalanine over 15 residues. The only DNA kept is the CDR3, 45 bases in frame from the first base. This specimen belongs to a study of regulatory T cells (dated by TCRdb to 2016 to 2019). In the study overall: The study compared T-cell receptor beta repertoires of sorted regulatory, conventional CD4+ and CD8+ T cells in CD3G-deficient patients with those in healthy controls.

Here is what the overall study found, with its caveats: Compared with control CD8+ cells, CD8+ T cells derived from patients showed a nonsignificant trend toward reduced Shannon entropy. Restricted unique TRB V-J pairs and skewed V and J gene usage were observed in patient repertoires, most markedly in regulatory T cells.

The chain employs TRBV7-4 and TRBJ2-6, with an unclear D gene assignment. The receptor's source is a person aged 18 to 35 with CD3G deficiency. The sequenced sample was CD8+ T cells sorted from blood. The CDR3: CASSGSQSRANVLTF. The DNA sequence follows: TGTGCCAGCAGCGGCTCACAAAGTCGGGCCAACGTCCTGACTTTC.